The T cell receptor beta chain under discussion was sequenced for a study of blood T cell repertoires in COVID-19. Only in-frame clones appear in the TCRdb table, and some are missing; sequencing was by immunoSEQ multiplex PCR. This table holds about 80,000 clones, around 85% found once. Trimming took 7 bases from V and 4 from J; bases not matched to a gene: 15. From germline, CDR1 is LNHDA and CDR2 SQIVND (reference sequence). This CDR3 is built from 17 residues. The chain couples TRBV19 to TRBJ2-3; 9 bases line up with TRBD1. Sample: peripheral blood. The origin of this receptor is a man aged 80 or over with active or convalescent COVID-19. This CDR3 is CASTYRPRDRDPDTQYF. The DNA for the CDR3 is TGTGCCAGTACCTATCGTCCCCGGGACAGGGACCCAGATACGCAGTATTTT.